Included here is one T cell receptor (beta chain) sequence, with context. Its antigen specificity is not known. No base quality values were provided; no much bigger clone lies one nucleotide off. The cohort comprised approximately 700 healthy bone marrow donors. Cohort members were all nominally healthy when sampled, although unrecorded immune exposures were likely present. The donor was CMV seronegative and was included in the group of about 400 seronegative cohort members. Each donor provided a peripheral blood sample, and peripheral blood mononuclear cells were used for TCR beta sequencing. The Qiagen DNeasy Blood Extraction Kit was used to extract genomic DNA from the blood cell samples. The data derive from a study of cytomegalovirus exposure and HLA in healthy donors (dated by TCRdb to about 2017). About the study as a whole: In an earlier analysis of some 550 of the donors, about 260 Gb of sequence data and some 120 million unique TCR beta sequences from approximately 180 million T cells were reported. An early release that covered some 630 HLA-typed donors contained approximately 290 gigabases of sequencing data and around 80 million unique TCR sequences. The genetic ancestry cluster associated with self-reported Caucasian donors included roughly four fifths of the roughly 410 genotyped donors. The study aimed to test whether cataloging public T cell receptors could reveal signatures of past pathogen exposure. The study profiled the T cell repertoires of hundreds of subjects by immunosequencing and related them to cytomegalovirus serostatus. Along with the roughly 670-subject first cohort, a separate validation cohort of over 90 different subjects was used. To predict cytomegalovirus infection status, the study brought together high-throughput TCR immunosequencing, statistical association of individual TCRs with disease status, and machine learning. A later analysis re-analyzed previously published TCR beta repertoires from 666 donors and added high-resolution HLA genotyping to study TCR occurrence patterns. In the later analysis, no new phenotypic data were used to find candidate immune exposures; instead, reliance was placed on TCR beta sequences and their occurrence across donors. To decide whether each TCR beta V gene segment behaved as functional or pseudogenic, an earlier analysis of some 600 of the donors relied on high-throughput TCR beta sequencing. Donor age, sex, ethnicity and CMV serostatus were collected together with the repertoire data. Genome-wide SNP genotypes for about 60% of the roughly 700 donors were used in a later genetic analysis, which treated that subset as a discovery cohort. All discovery cohort repertoires had been generated using a single sequencing platform. HLA typing covered class I and class II loci at four-digit resolution. The number of typed donors differed by locus: 629-630 for A, B, C, DRB1 and DQB1; 500 to 550 for DQA1; 606 for DPA1; and about 470 for DPB1. Four or five DR-DQ haplotypes were treated as single units for association and clustering because of strong linkage in the cohort. On average, 235,054 unique TCR beta nucleotide sequences were sequenced per donor among roughly 430 genotyped donors of the cohort, with 15% to 20% of those sequences being non-productive. The study at large found these results: When HLA alleles, especially DR and DQ, strongly co-occurred, TCR associations were difficult to assign to individual alleles. The earlier analysis of almost 600 of the donors excluded over 15 rarely observed V segments, including chromosome 9 orphons, because counts were too low. V-gene and J-gene trimming of TCR beta chains was associated with a missense DCLRE1C variant in a later genetic analysis, and the association was replicated in an independent cohort. The sequencing pipeline was judged likely to have produced a cluster of highly shared sequence variants as a technical artifact. In this cohort, only TCR beta chains were sequenced, and detectable features were limited by the absence of alpha or paired-chain data. In vitro tests confirmed that three of the cytomegalovirus-associated TCR beta chains recognize cytomegalovirus antigens. In a later genetic analysis, fewer N-insertions in productive TCRs were reported among donors in an Asian-associated ancestry cluster than the roughly 710-donor mean. According to a later analysis, parvovirus B19, influenza, CMV and Epstein-Barr virus appeared linked to several top co-occurrence clusters. Compared with equally common non-associated chains, HLA-associated TCR beta chains in a later analysis were more clonally expanded and had lower generation probabilities. A further reported finding was that TCR beta sequences accurately predicted the HLA-A and HLA-B alleles for most subjects in the first cohort. Sequencing depth was assumed to be roughly uniform across donors in the presence/absence analyses, though that assumption may not hold. Because HLA typing was missing for some donors at each locus, association tests included only the typed subset. In a later analysis, the rate of TCR association differed among HLA loci, with DRB1 alleles having the most associated TCRs and HLA-C alleles having the fewest. CMV serostatus was the only immune exposure information available for the cohort. In an earlier analysis of some 540 of the donors, most TCR beta V segments appeared in productive rearrangements about 90% or about 30% of the time, broadly matching IMGT annotations. Correlated functional status among segregating V segments might be attributable to linkage disequilibrium, but an unknown experimental factor could not be ruled out. According to the authors, the approach could potentially be generalized to other disease states and immunological phenotypes. Cytomegalovirus status was reported to be diagnosed by the classifier with high specificity and sensitivity in both the original and validation cohorts. In a later analysis, 16,951 TCR beta sequences were associated with specific HLA alleles at a false discovery rate of 0.05. Most TCR sequences were seen in very few donors, while some public TCRs were found in many individuals. According to a later analysis, most CMV-associated TCR beta chains appeared to be HLA-restricted, and the HLA associations seemed to be driven largely by CMV exposure. The 87-base-pair reads could not distinguish some IMGT-functional V segments, including TRBV6-2 and TRBV6-3, so those segments were excluded. The study gave a list of around 170 TCR beta chains associated with cytomegalovirus.

According to the germline V gene, CDR1 reads SGHDN and CDR2 reads FVKESK. V is pruned by 3 bases and J by 4 bases, leaving 8 bases of the junction without a gene match. Its CDR3 holds 15 amino acids, cysteine through phenylalanine. Only the CDR3 DNA is retained, 45 bases long and in frame from the first base. Libraries were constructed by the immunoSEQ multiplex PCR assay. A mixture of 60 forward primers for TCR Vbeta segments and 13 reverse primers for TCR Jbeta segments was used in the multiplex PCR. Amplification of the CDR3 region of rearranged TCR beta genes was performed with a multiplex PCR assay on genomic DNA. The amplified TCR beta libraries were sequenced on the Illumina HiSeq System as 87-base-pair reads. The authors' pipeline ran thus. A later analysis counted about 80 million unique TCR beta chains across the 600 to 850 repertoires, and roughly 11 million of these chains were shared by at least two donors. Raw reads were error-corrected and collapsed into unique sequences with a nearest-neighbor algorithm that merged closely related sequences to remove PCR and sequencing errors. V, D and J gene segments were assigned by aligning CDR3 sequences to IMGT reference sequences. Each retained sequence needed at least a six-nucleotide match to both a V gene segment and a J gene segment. Rearrangements were called productive when the CDR3 lacked stop codons and stayed in frame with V and J; all others were non-productive. CDR3 was defined according to IMGT convention as the region running from the second conserved V-encoded cysteine to the conserved J-encoded phenylalanine. In an earlier analysis of 587 of the donors, sequences lacking an unambiguous match to a single V gene segment were excluded. An earlier analysis of under 750 of the donors called V segments functional above 56.7% productive rearrangements and segregating when the between-donor standard deviation exceeded 5%. A statistical classification framework was developed to diagnose cytomegalovirus status using the catalog of TCR beta chain sequences. In a later analysis, V and J genes were assigned by comparing TCR nucleotide sequences against IMGT/GENE-DB human TR gene sequences. A later analysis assigned CDR3 sequences and most-parsimonious VDJ recombination scenarios with the TCRdist pipeline. A later analysis defined each TCR beta chain by its CDR3 amino acid sequence plus V-gene family, and excluded reads lacking a unique V-gene family. A later analysis removed 592 highly shared, low-generation-probability nucleotide sequences to deal with suspected cross-contamination and a sequencing artifact. In a later analysis, a clonal expansion index for each public chain was calculated from normalized within-repertoire ranks of inferred template counts. A later analysis computed generation probabilities with a VDJ recombination model fitted to out-of-frame rearrangements, and checked the results against IGoR. In a later analysis, hypergeometric tests were used to score TCR-TCR, TCR-HLA and TCR-CMV co-occurrence, with a repertoire-size bias correction applied to TCR pairs. In a later analysis, false discovery rates were estimated by permuting HLA or CMV assignments 20 times. In a later analysis, co-occurring TCRs were grouped with DBSCAN, and TCRdist sequence similarity was added when clustering was performed within HLA-allele-positive subsets. Repertoires with fewer than 30,000 or more than 120,000 public chains were left out of co-occurrence clustering, as were a handful of repertoires with anomalous nucleotide sharing. TCRdb holds this immuneACCESS table with in-frame rearrangements only. Some clones are missing; in checked studies, unresolved V genes explain under half, and the rest has no known cause. That table furnishes V, J and clone size, whereas the DNA furnished D and trimming. The sample contains 110,000 to 150,000 clones, 70% to 85% of them found a single time. 3.4% of the sample comes from the top ten.

The sample consisted of PBMCs. The source is a male donor in good health and CMV-seronegative. The rearranged segments are TRBV14 and TRBJ1-2; the central 7 bases match TRBD1. The CDR3 protein sequence reads: CASSQTTGFSYGYTF. The nucleotide sequence is TGTGCCAGCAGCCAGACGACAGGGTTTAGCTATGGCTACACCTTC.